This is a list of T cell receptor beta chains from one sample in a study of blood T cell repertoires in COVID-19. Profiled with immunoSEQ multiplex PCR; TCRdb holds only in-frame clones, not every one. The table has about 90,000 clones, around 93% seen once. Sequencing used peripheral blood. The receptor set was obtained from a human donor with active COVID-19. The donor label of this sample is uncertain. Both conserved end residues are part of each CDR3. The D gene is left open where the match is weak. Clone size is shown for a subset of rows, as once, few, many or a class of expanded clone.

cdr3_aa: CASSEVDRVTNQPQHF
cdr3_nt: TGCGCCAGCAGTGAGGTGGACAGGGTCACTAATCAGCCCCAGCATTTT
v_call: TRBV10-2
clone_size: once
d_call: TRBD1
j_call: TRBJ1-5

cdr3_aa: CASRKQAMSSYNEQFF
cdr3_nt: TGTGCCAGCCGAAAACAGGCTATGAGCTCCTACAATGAGCAGTTCTTC
v_call: TRBV7-6
clone_size: NA
d_call: NA
j_call: TRBJ2-1

cdr3_aa: CASSSPSTGVYNEQFF
cdr3_nt: TGTGCCAGCAGTTCCCCGTCGACAGGGGTCTACAATGAGCAGTTCTTC
v_call: TRBV27
clone_size: NA
d_call: TRBD1
j_call: TRBJ2-1

cdr3_aa: CASSQGGTGASTDTQYF
cdr3_nt: TGCGCCAGCAGCCAAGGAGGGACAGGCGCTAGCACAGATACGCAGTATTTT
v_call: TRBV4-3
clone_size: NA
d_call: TRBD1
j_call: TRBJ2-3

cdr3_aa: CSGRGGDSYNEQFF
cdr3_nt: TGCAGCGGCCGGGGGGGGGACTCCTACAATGAGCAGTTCTTC
v_call: TRBV29-1
clone_size: NA
d_call: TRBD2
j_call: TRBJ2-1

cdr3_aa: CAGRQESSYNSPLHF
cdr3_nt: TGTGCCGGCCGACAGGAGAGCTCCTATAATTCACCCCTCCACTTT
v_call: TRBV2
clone_size: NA
d_call: NA
j_call: TRBJ1-6

cdr3_aa: CASSPPGAWETQYF
cdr3_nt: TGTGCCAGCTCACCACCGGGGGCCTGGGAGACCCAGTACTTC
v_call: TRBV18
clone_size: once
d_call: NA
j_call: TRBJ2-5

cdr3_aa: CASSQGQFTNTGELFF
cdr3_nt: TGTGCCAGCAGCCAAGGACAGTTTACGAACACCGGGGAGCTGTTTTTT
v_call: TRBV3-1/TRBV3-2
clone_size: NA
d_call: NA
j_call: TRBJ2-2

cdr3_aa: CASSVAASISYEQYF
cdr3_nt: TGTGCCAGCAGTGTAGCAGCTAGCATCTCCTACGAGCAGTACTTC
v_call: TRBV6-1
clone_size: NA
d_call: NA
j_call: TRBJ2-7

cdr3_aa: CASRAPGTGGVRKLFF
cdr3_nt: TGTGCCAGCAGGGCTCCGGGGACAGGGGGCGTCCGCAAACTGTTTTTT
v_call: TRBV2
clone_size: NA
d_call: TRBD1
j_call: TRBJ1-4

cdr3_aa: CAISDRDTEAFF
cdr3_nt: TGTGCCATCTCGGACAGGGACACTGAAGCTTTCTTT
v_call: TRBV2
clone_size: NA
d_call: TRBD1
j_call: TRBJ1-1

cdr3_aa: CASSQRRGTGGSPLHF
cdr3_nt: TGTGCCAGCAGCCAACGCCGCGGGACAGGGGGTTCACCCCTCCACTTT
v_call: TRBV6-6
clone_size: NA
d_call: TRBD1
j_call: TRBJ1-6

cdr3_aa: CASRKPPPGELFF
cdr3_nt: TGTGCCAGCAGGAAGCCACCCCCCGGGGAGCTGTTTTTT
v_call: TRBV25-1
clone_size: NA
d_call: NA
j_call: TRBJ2-2

cdr3_aa: CASSQDLPGHEVTGELFF
cdr3_nt: TGTGCCAGCAGCCAAGATTTACCGGGACATGAGGTCACCGGGGAGCTGTTTTTT
v_call: TRBV4-2
clone_size: NA
d_call: NA
j_call: TRBJ2-2

cdr3_aa: CARSLGRAGGGNQPQHF
cdr3_nt: TGTGCCAGAAGCTTGGGGAGGGCAGGGGGCGGCAATCAGCCCCAGCATTTT
v_call: TRBV5-3
clone_size: NA
d_call: TRBD1
j_call: TRBJ1-5

cdr3_aa: CSANAGTTYEQYF
cdr3_nt: TGCAGCGCAAACGCAGGGACAACCTACGAGCAGTACTTC
v_call: TRBV29-1
clone_size: NA
d_call: NA
j_call: TRBJ2-7

cdr3_aa: CASSLARGRGYEQYF
cdr3_nt: TGTGCCAGCAGCTTAGCGCGAGGCAGGGGCTACGAGCAGTACTTC
v_call: TRBV7-9
clone_size: once
d_call: NA
j_call: TRBJ2-7

cdr3_aa: CASSRTGGLNNEQFF
cdr3_nt: TGTGCCAGCAGCCGGACAGGGGGCCTGAACAATGAGCAGTTCTTC
v_call: TRBV6-5
clone_size: NA
d_call: TRBD1
j_call: TRBJ2-1

cdr3_aa: CASSLLAGGPDTQYF
cdr3_nt: TGTGCCAGCAGCTTACTAGCGGGGGGCCCAGATACGCAGTATTTT
v_call: TRBV13
clone_size: NA
d_call: TRBD2
j_call: TRBJ2-3

cdr3_aa: CASSSITNEKLFF
cdr3_nt: TGTGCCAGTAGTTCTATCACTAATGAAAAACTGTTTTTT
v_call: TRBV19
clone_size: NA
d_call: NA
j_call: TRBJ1-4

cdr3_aa: CSVRTQGYTF
cdr3_nt: TGCAGCGTTCGGACACAGGGCTACACCTTC
v_call: TRBV29-1
clone_size: NA
d_call: NA
j_call: TRBJ1-2

cdr3_aa: CASRIAGGQETQYF
cdr3_nt: TGTGCCAGCAGAATAGCGGGGGGCCAAGAGACCCAGTACTTC
v_call: TRBV6-5
clone_size: NA
d_call: TRBD2
j_call: TRBJ2-5

cdr3_aa: CASSYTSGGKETQYF
cdr3_nt: TGTGCCAGCAGTTACACTAGCGGGGGGAAAGAGACCCAGTACTTC
v_call: TRBV6-5
clone_size: NA
d_call: TRBD2
j_call: TRBJ2-5

cdr3_aa: CASSLGDRGDYGYTF
cdr3_nt: TGTGCCAGCAGCTTGGGGGACAGGGGGGACTATGGCTACACCTTC
v_call: TRBV5-8
clone_size: NA
d_call: TRBD1
j_call: TRBJ1-2

cdr3_aa: CASKSTGSYEQYF
cdr3_nt: TGTGCCAGTAAGAGCACAGGCTCCTACGAGCAGTACTTC
v_call: TRBV19
clone_size: few
d_call: NA
j_call: TRBJ2-7

cdr3_aa: CASSPAGLAKNIQYF
cdr3_nt: TGTGCCAGCAGCCCCGCGGGTCTAGCCAAAAACATTCAGTACTTC
v_call: TRBV11-2
clone_size: NA
d_call: NA
j_call: TRBJ2-4

cdr3_aa: CASSLGQGDTGELFF
cdr3_nt: TGTGCCAGCAGTTTAGGGCAGGGGGACACCGGGGAGCTGTTTTTT
v_call: TRBV28
clone_size: NA
d_call: TRBD1
j_call: TRBJ2-2

cdr3_aa: CASSLWDNNSPLHF
cdr3_nt: TGTGCCAGCAGTTTATGGGACAATAATTCACCCCTCCACTTT
v_call: TRBV27
clone_size: NA
d_call: NA
j_call: TRBJ1-6

cdr3_aa: CASDSLSGNTIYF
cdr3_nt: TGTGCCAGCGACTCGCTCTCTGGAAACACCATATATTTT
v_call: TRBV7-2
clone_size: NA
d_call: NA
j_call: TRBJ1-3

cdr3_aa: CASSQDRTGLTYEQYF
cdr3_nt: TGCGCCAGCAGCCAAGATCGAACAGGGTTGACCTACGAGCAGTACTTC
v_call: TRBV4-3
clone_size: once
d_call: NA
j_call: TRBJ2-7

cdr3_aa: CASSPNPGVAKETQYF
cdr3_nt: TGTGCCAGCAGCCCGAATCCGGGGGTGGCCAAAGAGACCCAGTACTTC
v_call: TRBV5-4
clone_size: NA
d_call: NA
j_call: TRBJ2-5

cdr3_aa: CASSLFPGQGTEAFF
cdr3_nt: TGCGCCAGCAGCCTCTTTCCGGGACAGGGAACTGAAGCTTTCTTT
v_call: TRBV4-1
clone_size: once
d_call: TRBD1
j_call: TRBJ1-1

cdr3_aa: CASSTSTGWSSPLHF
cdr3_nt: TGTGCCAGTAGTACCTCGACAGGGTGGAGTTCACCCCTCCACTTT
v_call: TRBV19
clone_size: NA
d_call: TRBD1
j_call: TRBJ1-6

cdr3_aa: CASSHRSTGPIGRGSNTGELFF
cdr3_nt: TGCGCCAGCAGTCACAGGTCGACAGGACCCATAGGAAGGGGATCGAACACCGGGGAGCTGTTTTTT
v_call: TRBV5-1
clone_size: NA
d_call: NA
j_call: TRBJ2-2

cdr3_aa: CASSDDGMTGELFF
cdr3_nt: TGTGCCAGCAGTGATGACGGGATGACCGGGGAGCTGTTTTTT
v_call: TRBV9
clone_size: NA
d_call: NA
j_call: TRBJ2-2

cdr3_aa: CASSSSGESYNSPLHF
cdr3_nt: TGCGCCAGCAGCTCCTCGGGGGAGTCCTATAATTCACCCCTCCACTTT
v_call: TRBV5-1
clone_size: NA
d_call: NA
j_call: TRBJ1-6

cdr3_aa: CASSEEGYSPLHF
cdr3_nt: TGTGCCAGCAGTGAGGAGGGATATTCACCCCTCCACTTT
v_call: TRBV2
clone_size: NA
d_call: NA
j_call: TRBJ1-6

cdr3_aa: CASSLGMGQGNGYTF
cdr3_nt: TGTGCCAGCAGCTTAGGGATGGGACAGGGGAATGGCTACACCTTC
v_call: TRBV7-9
clone_size: NA
d_call: TRBD1
j_call: TRBJ1-2

cdr3_aa: CASSLGGRPTEAFF
cdr3_nt: TGTGCCAGCAGCTTAGGAGGGAGACCCACTGAAGCTTTCTTT
v_call: TRBV7-9
clone_size: NA
d_call: NA
j_call: TRBJ1-1

cdr3_aa: CASSLAGTSYEQYF
cdr3_nt: TGTGCCAGCAGCTTGGCCGGGACTTCCTACGAGCAGTACTTC
v_call: TRBV5-6
clone_size: NA
d_call: NA
j_call: TRBJ2-7

cdr3_aa: CASSSGQGPYEQYF
cdr3_nt: TGTGCCAGCAGCTCGGGACAGGGTCCCTACGAGCAGTACTTC
v_call: TRBV5-8
clone_size: NA
d_call: TRBD1
j_call: TRBJ2-7